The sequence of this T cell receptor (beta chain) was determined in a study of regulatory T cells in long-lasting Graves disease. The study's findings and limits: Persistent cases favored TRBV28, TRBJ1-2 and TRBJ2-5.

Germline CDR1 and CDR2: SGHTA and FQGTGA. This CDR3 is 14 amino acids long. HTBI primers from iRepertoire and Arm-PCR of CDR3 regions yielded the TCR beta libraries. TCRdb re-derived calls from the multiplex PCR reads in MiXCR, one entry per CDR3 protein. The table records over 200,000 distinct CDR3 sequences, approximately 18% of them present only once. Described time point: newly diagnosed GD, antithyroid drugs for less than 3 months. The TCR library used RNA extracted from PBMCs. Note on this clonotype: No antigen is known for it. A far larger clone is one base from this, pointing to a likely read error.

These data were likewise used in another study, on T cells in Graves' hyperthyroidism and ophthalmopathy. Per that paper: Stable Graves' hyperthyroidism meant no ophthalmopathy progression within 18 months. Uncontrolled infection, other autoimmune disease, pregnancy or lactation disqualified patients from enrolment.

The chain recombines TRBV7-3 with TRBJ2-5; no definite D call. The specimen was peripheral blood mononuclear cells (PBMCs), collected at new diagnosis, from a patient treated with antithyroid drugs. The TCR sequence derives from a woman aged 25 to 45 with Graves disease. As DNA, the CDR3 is TGTGCCGGCAGCCCAAACGTAGGGTCGGGGACCCAGTACTTC. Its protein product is CAGSPNVGSGTQYF. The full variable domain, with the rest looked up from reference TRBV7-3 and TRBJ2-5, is GAGVSQTPSNKVTEKGKYVELRCDPISGHTALYWYRQSLGQGPEFLIYFQGTGAADDSGLPNDRFFAVRPEGSVSTLKIQRTERGDSAVYLCAGSPNVGSGTQYFGPGTRLLVL.